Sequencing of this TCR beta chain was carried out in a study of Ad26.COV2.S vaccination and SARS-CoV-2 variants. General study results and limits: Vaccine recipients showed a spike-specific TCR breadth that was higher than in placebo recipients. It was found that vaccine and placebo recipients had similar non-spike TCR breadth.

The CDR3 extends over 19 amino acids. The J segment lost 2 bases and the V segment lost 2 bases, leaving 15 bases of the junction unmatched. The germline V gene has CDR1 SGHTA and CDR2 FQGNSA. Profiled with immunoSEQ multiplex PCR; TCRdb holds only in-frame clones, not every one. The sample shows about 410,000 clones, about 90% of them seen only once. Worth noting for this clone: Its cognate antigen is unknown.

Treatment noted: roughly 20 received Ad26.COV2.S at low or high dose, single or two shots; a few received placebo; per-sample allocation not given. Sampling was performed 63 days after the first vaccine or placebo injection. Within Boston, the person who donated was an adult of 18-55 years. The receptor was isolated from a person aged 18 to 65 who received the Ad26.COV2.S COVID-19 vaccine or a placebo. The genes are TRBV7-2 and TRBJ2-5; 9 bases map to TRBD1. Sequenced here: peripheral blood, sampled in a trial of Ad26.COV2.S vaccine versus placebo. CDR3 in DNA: TGTGCCAGCAGCTTAAAGGTCTACCGGGACAGGGAAGGACAAGAGACCCAGTACTTC. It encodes CASSLKVYRDREGQETQYF. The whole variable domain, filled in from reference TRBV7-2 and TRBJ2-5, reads GAGVSQSPSNKVTEKGKDVELRCDPISGHTALYWYRQSLGQGLEFLIYFQGNSAPDKSGLPSDRFSAERTGGSVSTLTIQRTQQEDSAVYLCASSLKVYRDREGQETQYFGPGTRLLVL.